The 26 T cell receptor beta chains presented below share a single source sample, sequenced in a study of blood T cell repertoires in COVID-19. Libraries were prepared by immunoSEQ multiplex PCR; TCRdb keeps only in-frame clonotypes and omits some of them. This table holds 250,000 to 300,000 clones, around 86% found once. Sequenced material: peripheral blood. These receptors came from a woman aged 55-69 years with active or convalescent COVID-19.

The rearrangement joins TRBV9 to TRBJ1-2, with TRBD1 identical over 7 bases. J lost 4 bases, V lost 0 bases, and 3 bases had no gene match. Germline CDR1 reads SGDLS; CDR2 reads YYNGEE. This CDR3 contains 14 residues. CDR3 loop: CASSVGDSVYGYTF. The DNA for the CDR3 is TGTGCCAGCAGCGTAGGGGACAGTGTCTATGGCTACACCTTC.

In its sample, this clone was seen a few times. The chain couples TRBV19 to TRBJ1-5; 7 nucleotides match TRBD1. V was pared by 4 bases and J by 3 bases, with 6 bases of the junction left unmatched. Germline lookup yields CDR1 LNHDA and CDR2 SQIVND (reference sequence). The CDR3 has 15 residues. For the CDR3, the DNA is TGTGCCAGTAGTACCCTCGACAGGGTCAATCAGCCCCAGCATTTT. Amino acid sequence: CASSTLDRVNQPQHF.

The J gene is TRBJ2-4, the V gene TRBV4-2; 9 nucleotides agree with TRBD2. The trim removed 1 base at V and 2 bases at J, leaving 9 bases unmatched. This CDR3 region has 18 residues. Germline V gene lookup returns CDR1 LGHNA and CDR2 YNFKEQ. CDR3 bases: TGTGCCAGCAGCCAAGCGGGGCAAGCGGGGGGCCCCAAAAACATTCAGTACTTC. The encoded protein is CASSQAGQAGGPKNIQYF.

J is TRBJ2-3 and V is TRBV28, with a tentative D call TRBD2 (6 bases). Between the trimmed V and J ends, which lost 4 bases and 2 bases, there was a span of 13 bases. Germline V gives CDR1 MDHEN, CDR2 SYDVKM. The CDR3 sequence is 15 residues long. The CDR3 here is CASSSRAGYTDTQYF. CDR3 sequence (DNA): TGTGCCAGCAGTTCCCGGGCGGGGTACACAGATACGCAGTATTTT.

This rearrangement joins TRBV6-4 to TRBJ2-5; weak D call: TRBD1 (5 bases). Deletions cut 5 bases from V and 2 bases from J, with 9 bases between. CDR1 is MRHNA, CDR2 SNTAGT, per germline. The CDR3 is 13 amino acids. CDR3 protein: CASSRQLQETQYF. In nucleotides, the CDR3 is TGTGCCAGCAGTAGACAGCTACAAGAGACCCAGTACTTC.

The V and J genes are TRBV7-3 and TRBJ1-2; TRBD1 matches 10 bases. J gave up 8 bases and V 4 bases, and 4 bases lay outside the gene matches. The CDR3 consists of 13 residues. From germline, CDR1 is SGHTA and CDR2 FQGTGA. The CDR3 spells CASSSGQGGGYTF. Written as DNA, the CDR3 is TGTGCCAGCAGCTCCGGACAGGGGGGCGGCTACACCTTC.

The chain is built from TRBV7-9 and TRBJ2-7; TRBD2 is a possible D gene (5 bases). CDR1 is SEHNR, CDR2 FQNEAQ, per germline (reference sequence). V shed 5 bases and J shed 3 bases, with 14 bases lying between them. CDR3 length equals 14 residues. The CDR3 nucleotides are TGTGCCAGCAGCCCCCGGGGAAACAACTACGAGCAGTACTTC. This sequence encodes CASSPRGNNYEQYF.

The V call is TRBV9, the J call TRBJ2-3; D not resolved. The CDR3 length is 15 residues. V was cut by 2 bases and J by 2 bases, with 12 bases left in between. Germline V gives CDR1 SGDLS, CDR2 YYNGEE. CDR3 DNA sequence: TGTGCCAGCAGCGTCACGGTAGATCCCACAGATACGCAGTATTTT. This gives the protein CASSVTVDPTDTQYF. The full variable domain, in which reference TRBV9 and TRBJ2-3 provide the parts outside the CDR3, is DSGVTQTPKHLITATGQRVTLRCSPRSGDLSVYWYQQSLDQGLQFLIQYYNGEERAKGNILERFSAQQFPDLHSELNLSSLELGDSALYFCASSVTVDPTDTQYFGPGTRLTVL.

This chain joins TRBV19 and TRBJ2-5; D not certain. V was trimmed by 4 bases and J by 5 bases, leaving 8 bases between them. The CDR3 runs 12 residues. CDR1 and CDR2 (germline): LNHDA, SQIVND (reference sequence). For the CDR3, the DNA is TGTGCCAGTAGTACAAACACGGAGACCCAGTACTTC. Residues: CASSTNTETQYF.

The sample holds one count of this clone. CDR3 DNA sequence: TGCGCCAGCAGCTTGAACCCGGGGGAGAGCTCCTACGAGCAGTACTTC. Amino acid sequence: CASSLNPGESSYEQYF. The gene calls are TRBV5-1 and TRBJ2-7; possible D gene TRBD2, 6 bases. CDR3 length: 16 residues. V was shortened by 1 base and J by 0 bases, with 14 bases between the two germline ends. Germline loops: CDR1 SGHRS, CDR2 YFSETQ. The entire variable domain, with the rest obtained from reference TRBV5-1 and TRBJ2-7, is as follows: KAGVTQTPRYLIKTRGQQVTLSCSPISGHRSVSWYQQTPGQGLQFLFEYFSETQRNKGNFPGRFSGRQFSNSRSEMNVSTLELGDSALYLCASSLNPGESSYEQYFGPGTRLTVT.

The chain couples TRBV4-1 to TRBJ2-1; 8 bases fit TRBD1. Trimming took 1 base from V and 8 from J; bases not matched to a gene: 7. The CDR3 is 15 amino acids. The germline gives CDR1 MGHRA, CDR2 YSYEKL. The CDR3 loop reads CASSQAHSGGYEQFF. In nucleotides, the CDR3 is TGCGCCAGCAGCCAAGCCCACTCAGGGGGCTATGAGCAGTTCTTC.

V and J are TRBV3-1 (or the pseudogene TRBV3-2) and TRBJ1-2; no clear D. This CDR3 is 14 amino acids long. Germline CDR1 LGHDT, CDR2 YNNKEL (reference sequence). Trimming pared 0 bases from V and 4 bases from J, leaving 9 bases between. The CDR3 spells CASSQDPQVYGYTF. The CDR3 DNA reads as TGTGCCAGCAGCCAAGATCCCCAGGTCTATGGCTACACCTTC.

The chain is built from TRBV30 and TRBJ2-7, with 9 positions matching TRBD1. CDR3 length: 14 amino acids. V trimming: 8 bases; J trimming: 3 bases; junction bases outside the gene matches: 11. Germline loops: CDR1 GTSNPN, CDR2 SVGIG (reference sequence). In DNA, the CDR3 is TGTGCCGGCAGTGGGGACAGGGACCTCTACGAGCAGTACTTC. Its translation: CAGSGDRDLYEQYF.

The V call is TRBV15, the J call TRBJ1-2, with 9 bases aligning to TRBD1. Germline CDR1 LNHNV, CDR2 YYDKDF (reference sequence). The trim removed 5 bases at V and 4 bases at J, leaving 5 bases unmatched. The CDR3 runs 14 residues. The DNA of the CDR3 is TGTGCCACCAGCGGGGACAGGGACTTCTATGGCTACACCTTC. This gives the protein CATSGDRDFYGYTF.

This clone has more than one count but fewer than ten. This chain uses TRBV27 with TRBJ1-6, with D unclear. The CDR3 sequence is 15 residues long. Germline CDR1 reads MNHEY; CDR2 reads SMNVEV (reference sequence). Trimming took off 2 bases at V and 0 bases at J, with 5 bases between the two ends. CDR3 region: CASSLVSSYNSPLHF. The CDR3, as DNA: TGTGCCAGCAGTTTAGTCAGCTCCTATAATTCACCCCTCCACTTT.

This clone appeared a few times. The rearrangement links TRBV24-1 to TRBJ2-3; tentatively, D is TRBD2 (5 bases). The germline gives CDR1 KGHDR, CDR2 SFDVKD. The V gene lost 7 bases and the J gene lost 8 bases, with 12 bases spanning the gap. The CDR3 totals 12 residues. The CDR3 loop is CATSGIVGTQYF. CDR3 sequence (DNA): TGTGCCACCAGCGGGATTGTGGGTACGCAGTATTTT.

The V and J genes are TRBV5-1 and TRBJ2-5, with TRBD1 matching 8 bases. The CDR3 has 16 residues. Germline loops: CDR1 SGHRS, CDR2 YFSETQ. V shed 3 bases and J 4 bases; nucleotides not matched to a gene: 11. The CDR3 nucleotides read TGCGCCAGCAGCTACGGACAGGGAAGGGTTGGAGAGACCCAGTACTTC. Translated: CASSYGQGRVGETQYF.

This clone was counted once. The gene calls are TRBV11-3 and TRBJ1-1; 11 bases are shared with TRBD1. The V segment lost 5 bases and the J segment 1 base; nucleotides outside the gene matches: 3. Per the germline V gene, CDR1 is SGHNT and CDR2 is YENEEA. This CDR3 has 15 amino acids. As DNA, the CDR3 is TGTGCCAGCAGCGCCGGGACAGGGGGGAACACTGAAGCTTTCTTT. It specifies CASSAGTGGNTEAFF.

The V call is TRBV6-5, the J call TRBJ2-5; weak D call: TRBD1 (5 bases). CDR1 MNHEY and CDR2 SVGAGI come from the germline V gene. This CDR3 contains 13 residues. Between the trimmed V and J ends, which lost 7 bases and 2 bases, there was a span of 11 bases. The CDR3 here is CASTPKGQETQYF. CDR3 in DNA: TGTGCCAGCACTCCCAAGGGGCAAGAGACCCAGTACTTC.

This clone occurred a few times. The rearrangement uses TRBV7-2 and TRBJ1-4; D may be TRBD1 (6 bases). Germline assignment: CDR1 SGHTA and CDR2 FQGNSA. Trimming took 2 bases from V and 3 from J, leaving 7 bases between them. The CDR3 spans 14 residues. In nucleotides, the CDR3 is TGTGCCAGCAGCTTAAGGACAGCTAATGAAAAACTGTTTTTT. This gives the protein CASSLRTANEKLFF.

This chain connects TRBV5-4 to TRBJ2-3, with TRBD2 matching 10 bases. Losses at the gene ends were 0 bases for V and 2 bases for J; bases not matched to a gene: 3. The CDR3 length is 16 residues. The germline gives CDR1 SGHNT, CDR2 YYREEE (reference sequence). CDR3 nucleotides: TGTGCCAGCAGCTTGGACCTAGCGGGGGCCACAGATACGCAGTATTTT. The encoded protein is CASSLDLAGATDTQYF.

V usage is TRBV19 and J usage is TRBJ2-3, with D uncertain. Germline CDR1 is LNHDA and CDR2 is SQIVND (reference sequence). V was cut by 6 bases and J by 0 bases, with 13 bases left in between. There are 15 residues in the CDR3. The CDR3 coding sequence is TGTGCCAGTAGGCCTCGCAGGTCCAGCACAGATACGCAGTATTTT. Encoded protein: CASRPRRSSTDTQYF.

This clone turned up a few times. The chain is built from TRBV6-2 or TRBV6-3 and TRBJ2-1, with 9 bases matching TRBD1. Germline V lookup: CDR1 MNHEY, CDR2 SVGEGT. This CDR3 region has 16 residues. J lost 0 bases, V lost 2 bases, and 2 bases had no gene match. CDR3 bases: TGTGCCAGCAGTTACGACAGGGGGTTCTCCTACAATGAGCAGTTCTTC. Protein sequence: CASSYDRGFSYNEQFF.

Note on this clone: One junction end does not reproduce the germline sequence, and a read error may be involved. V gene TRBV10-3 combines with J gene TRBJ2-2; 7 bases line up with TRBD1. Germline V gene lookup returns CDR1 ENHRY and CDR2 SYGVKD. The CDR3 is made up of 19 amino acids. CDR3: CAISESHRRREGANRGAVF. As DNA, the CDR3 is TGTGCCATCAGTGAGTCGCACCGGCGGCGCGAGGGGGCGAACCGGGGAGCTGTTTTT.

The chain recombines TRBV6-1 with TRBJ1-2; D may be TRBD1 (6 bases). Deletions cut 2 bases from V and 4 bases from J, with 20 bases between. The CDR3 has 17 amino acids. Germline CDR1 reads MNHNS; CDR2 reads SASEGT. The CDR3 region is CASSEPKGRGGVYGYTF. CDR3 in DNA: TGTGCCAGCAGTGAACCCAAGGGGAGAGGGGGTGTCTATGGCTACACCTTC.

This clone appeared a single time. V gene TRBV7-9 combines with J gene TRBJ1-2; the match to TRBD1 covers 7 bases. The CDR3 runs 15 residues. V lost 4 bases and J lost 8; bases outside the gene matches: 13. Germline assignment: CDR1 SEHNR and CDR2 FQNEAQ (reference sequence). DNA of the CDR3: TGTGCCAGCAGCTCCACCGGGACAGTCCTCTCCGGCTACACCTTC. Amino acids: CASSSTGTVLSGYTF.